The source of this T cell receptor (beta chain) is a study of cytomegalovirus exposure and HLA in healthy donors. Whole-study findings and limits: Rarity marked most TCR sequences, yet some public TCRs occurred in many donors.

On this clone itself: What it recognizes is unknown.

The V end lost 4 bases, the J end lost 2 bases, and 24 bases lay between the germline ends. The CDR3 is 19 amino acids. Germline values: CDR1 LNHDA, CDR2 SQIVND (reference sequence). Both 60 Vbeta primers and 13 Jbeta primers went into the PCR. Data came from immunoSEQ multiplex PCR; TCRdb stores just in-frame clones and leaves some out. The sample includes some 200,000 clones, 77% of them seen just once. The chain is built from TRBV19 and TRBJ2-1, with unresolved D. This TCR was recovered from a female donor in good health and CMV-seronegative. Sequenced material: PBMCs. CDR3 nucleotide sequence: TGTGCCAGTAGTAATCCAGGCTCCCCGATCCTTAACGCCTACAATGAGCAGTTCTTC. As protein: CASSNPGSPILNAYNEQFF.